These T cell receptor beta chains were read from a single sample in a study of T-cell reconstitution after alpha-beta-depleted transplantation in children. MiXCR was run by TCRdb on the PCR reads, yielding one entry per CDR3 protein. The table records approximately 630,000 distinct CDR3 sequences, around 14% of them present only once. Here the sequenced sample was PBMCs, taken before TCRalphabeta/CD19-depleted stem cell transplant. The receptors stem from a girl aged 2 to 10 with congenital amegakaryocytic thrombocytopenia, due to receive a stem cell transplant. The CDR3 runs from the conserved cysteine through the conserved F or W. D genes are given only for firm matches. Clone size is given for some rows only: seen once, a few or many times, or a class if the clone is expanded.

CDR3: CVSRENLAGELFF
DNA: TGTGTCAGCAGAGAGAACCTTGCCGGGGAGCTGTTTTTT
V: TRBV7-9
D: NA
J: TRBJ2-2
size: NA
length: 13

CDR3: CSLIAGGTYNEQFF
DNA: TGCAGCCTTATAGCGGGAGGGACCTACAATGAGCAGTTCTTC
V: TRBV29-1
D: TRBD2
J: TRBJ2-1
size: NA
length: 14

CDR3: CASSKMGRNTIYF
DNA: TGTGCCAGTAGTAAAATGGGGAGGAACACCATATATTTT
V: TRBV19
D: NA
J: TRBJ1-3
size: NA
length: 13

CDR3: CASSEGWVAAFF
DNA: TGCGCCAGCAGTGAGGGATGGGTGGCAGCTTTCTTT
V: TRBV10-1
D: NA
J: TRBJ1-1
size: many
length: 12

CDR3: CASSRLSGVDTGELFF
DNA: TGCGCCAGCAGCCGCCTAAGTGGTGTGGACACCGGGGAGCTGTTTTTT
V: TRBV5-1
D: NA
J: TRBJ2-2
size: NA
length: 16

CDR3: CASSLLGPANTGELFF
DNA: TGCGCCAGCAGCTTGCTGGGGCCGGCGAACACCGGGGAGCTGTTTTTT
V: TRBV5-1
D: NA
J: TRBJ2-2
size: many
length: 16

CDR3: CASSYIGQDNEQFF
DNA: TGTGCCAGCAGTTACATAGGACAGGACAATGAGCAGTTCTTC
V: TRBV6-5
D: TRBD1
J: TRBJ2-1
size: many
length: 14

CDR3: CSAKNVAGVNNEQFF
DNA: TGCAGTGCAAAGAACGTAGCGGGAGTTAACAATGAGCAGTTCTTC
V: TRBV20-1
D: TRBD2
J: TRBJ2-1
size: NA
length: 15

CDR3: CASSLAPGEGQPQHF
DNA: TGCGCCAGCAGCTTGGCCCCAGGTGAGGGTCAGCCCCAGCATTTT
V: TRBV5-1
D: NA
J: TRBJ1-5
size: few
length: 15

CDR3: CASSLWGRGIGELFF
DNA: TGTGCCAGCAGTTTATGGGGCAGAGGAATCGGGGAGCTGTTTTTT
V: TRBV28
D: NA
J: TRBJ2-2
size: many
length: 15

CDR3: CASSWQVQGAYNEQFF
DNA: TGCGCCAGCAGCTGGCAGGTACAGGGGGCCTACAATGAGCAGTTCTTC
V: TRBV5-1
D: TRBD1
J: TRBJ2-1
size: many
length: 16

CDR3: CASSVVAGGDTDTQYF
DNA: TGTGCCAGCAGCGTAGTGGCGGGAGGAGACACAGATACGCAGTATTTT
V: TRBV9
D: TRBD2
J: TRBJ2-3
size: many
length: 16

CDR3: CASSPRLADYNEQFF
DNA: TGCGCCAGCAGCCCGCGACTAGCGGACTACAATGAGCAGTTCTTC
V: TRBV5-1
D: TRBD2
J: TRBJ2-1
size: many
length: 15

CDR3: CASSLRVASHTEAFF
DNA: TGTGCCAGCAGCCTTCGGGTGGCAAGCCACACTGAAGCTTTCTTT
V: TRBV7-9
D: NA
J: TRBJ1-1
size: few
length: 15

CDR3: CASSEAYGGKQFF
DNA: TGTGCCAGCAGTGAAGCTTACGGGGGCAAGCAGTTCTTC
V: TRBV12-3/TRBV12-4
D: NA
J: TRBJ2-1
size: NA
length: 13

CDR3: CASTETGQGFYNEQFF
DNA: TGTGCCAGCACCGAAACGGGACAGGGGTTCTACAATGAGCAGTTCTTC
V: TRBV12-3/TRBV12-4
D: TRBD1
J: TRBJ2-1
size: NA
length: 16

CDR3: CATSTGREFTDTQYF
DNA: TGTGCCACCTCGACAGGTCGGGAATTCACAGATACGCAGTATTTT
V: TRBV10-3
D: NA
J: TRBJ2-3
size: many
length: 15

CDR3: CASSLRLAGEQEQFF
DNA: TGTGCCAGCAGTCTCAGACTAGCGGGAGAACAAGAGCAGTTCTTC
V: TRBV7-3
D: TRBD2
J: TRBJ2-1
size: few
length: 15

CDR3: CASSLSPGLNNEQFF
DNA: TGCGCCAGCAGCTTGAGCCCCGGACTAAATAATGAGCAGTTCTTC
V: TRBV5-1
D: NA
J: TRBJ2-1
size: many
length: 15

CDR3: CASKGAGQHFYNSPLHF
DNA: TGTGCCAGCAAAGGCGCCGGACAGCATTTCTATAATTCACCCCTCCACTTT
V: TRBV28
D: NA
J: TRBJ1-6
size: few
length: 17

CDR3: CAIGGSGITYEQYF
DNA: TGTGCCATCGGTGGGAGCGGGATAACCTACGAGCAGTACTTC
V: TRBV10-3
D: TRBD2
J: TRBJ2-7
size: few
length: 14

CDR3: CASSLKRASTDTQYF
DNA: TGTGCCAGCAGCTTAAAGCGGGCTAGCACAGATACGCAGTATTTT
V: TRBV11-2
D: NA
J: TRBJ2-3
size: NA
length: 15

CDR3: CASSLGSWLAYETQYF
DNA: TGCGCCAGCAGCTTGGGGTCTTGGCTAGCGTACGAGACCCAGTACTTC
V: TRBV5-1
D: NA
J: TRBJ2-5
size: many
length: 16

CDR3: CSARRTGLYYEQFF
DNA: TGCAGTGCTAGGAGGACAGGTCTATACTATGAGCAGTTCTTC
V: TRBV20-1
D: TRBD1
J: TRBJ2-1
size: few
length: 14

CDR3: CSARDLIAGEQFF
DNA: TGCAGTGCTAGAGATCTGATAGCGGGTGAGCAGTTCTTC
V: TRBV20-1
D: TRBD2
J: TRBJ2-1
size: many
length: 13

CDR3: CASSPGTSANTIYF
DNA: TGCGCCAGCAGCCCAGGGACTTCGGCAAACACCATATATTTT
V: TRBV5-1
D: NA
J: TRBJ1-3
size: many
length: 14

CDR3: CASSLSSSGAPETQYF
DNA: TGTGCCAGCAGCTTATCCTCGTCAGGAGCCCCGGAGACCCAGTACTTC
V: TRBV7-6
D: NA
J: TRBJ2-5
size: many
length: 16

CDR3: CASSSDRGQDTQYF
DNA: TGCGCCAGCAGCTCGGACAGGGGGCAAGATACGCAGTATTTT
V: TRBV5-1
D: TRBD1
J: TRBJ2-3
size: NA
length: 14

CDR3: CASSSSLRDRVRDEQYF
DNA: TGTGCCAGCAGTTCCTCCCTCAGAGACAGGGTAAGGGACGAGCAGTACTTC
V: TRBV28
D: TRBD1
J: TRBJ2-7
size: NA
length: 17

CDR3: CASSIVAGEGYEQYF
DNA: TGCGCCAGCAGCATCGTAGCGGGGGAGGGTTACGAGCAGTACTTC
V: TRBV5-1
D: TRBD2
J: TRBJ2-7
size: few
length: 15

CDR3: CSASFTGRDTEAFF
DNA: TGCAGTGCTAGCTTTACAGGGCGAGACACTGAAGCTTTCTTT
V: TRBV20-1
D: NA
J: TRBJ1-1
size: many
length: 14

CDR3: CAHRYEQYF
DNA: TGTGCCCACCGCTACGAGCAGTACTTC
V: TRBV28
D: NA
J: TRBJ2-7
size: few
length: 9

CDR3: CASSLEKLFF
DNA: TGTGCCAGCAGTTTAGAAAAACTGTTTTTT
V: TRBV12-3/TRBV12-4
D: NA
J: TRBJ1-4
size: NA
length: 10

CDR3: CSATAGTSGYFSGANVLTF
DNA: TGCAGTGCGACCGCCGGGACTAGCGGGTACTTTTCTGGGGCCAACGTCCTGACTTTC
V: TRBV20-1
D: TRBD2
J: TRBJ2-6
size: NA
length: 19

CDR3: CSARVEGFGAGANVLTF
DNA: TGCAGTGCTAGAGTAGAGGGCTTTGGTGCTGGGGCCAACGTCCTGACTTTC
V: TRBV20-1
D: NA
J: TRBJ2-6
size: many
length: 17

CDR3: CSAPTGQMGYNEQFF
DNA: TGCAGTGCCCCGACTGGGCAAATGGGGTACAATGAGCAGTTCTTC
V: TRBV20-1
D: NA
J: TRBJ2-1
size: many
length: 15

CDR3: CASSWTGTGSFETQYF
DNA: TGTGCCAGCAGCTGGACCGGGACAGGGAGTTTCGAGACCCAGTACTTC
V: TRBV5-5
D: TRBD1
J: TRBJ2-5
size: few
length: 16

CDR3: CSARRGAGDFLYEQYF
DNA: TGCAGTGCTAGAAGGGGGGCTGGGGACTTCCTCTACGAGCAGTACTTC
V: TRBV20-1
D: NA
J: TRBJ2-7
size: NA
length: 16

CDR3: CSARAGDEQYF
DNA: TGCAGTGCTAGAGCGGGTGACGAGCAGTACTTC
V: TRBV20-1
D: NA
J: TRBJ2-7
size: many
length: 11

CDR3: CASSQESAQGEKLFF
DNA: TGTGCCAGCAGCCAAGAATCAGCACAGGGCGAAAAACTGTTTTTT
V: TRBV4-2
D: NA
J: TRBJ1-4
size: many
length: 15

CDR3: CASSTTNAGPLYYEQYF
DNA: TGTGCCAGCAGTACCACAAATGCCGGGCCTCTATACTACGAGCAGTACTTC
V: TRBV12-3/TRBV12-4
D: NA
J: TRBJ2-7
size: many
length: 17

CDR3: CASSFWILGQGPPF
DNA: TGTGCCAGCAGCTTTTGGATTCTAGGACAGGGCCCTCCTTTT
V: TRBV7-9
D: TRBD1
J: TRBJ2-3
size: NA
length: 14

CDR3: CSLAGTAYYNEQFF
DNA: TGCAGTCTCGCCGGGACGGCCTATTACAATGAGCAGTTCTTC
V: TRBV20-1
D: NA
J: TRBJ2-1
size: NA
length: 14

CDR3: CSVDWAQGDEQFF
DNA: TGCAGCGTTGACTGGGCTCAGGGCGATGAGCAGTTCTTC
V: TRBV29-1
D: NA
J: TRBJ2-1
size: many
length: 13

CDR3: CASRAPGQNTGELFF
DNA: TGTGCCAGCAGGGCTCCGGGCCAGAACACCGGGGAGCTGTTTTTT
V: TRBV7-2
D: NA
J: TRBJ2-2
size: NA
length: 15

CDR3: CASSQVLRQQNTEAFF
DNA: TGCGCCAGCAGCCAAGTACTTAGACAACAGAACACTGAAGCTTTCTTT
V: TRBV4-1
D: NA
J: TRBJ1-1
size: NA
length: 16

CDR3: CASSLQPGSAYEQYF
DNA: TGTGCCAGCAGTTTACAGCCGGGCTCGGCCTACGAGCAGTACTTC
V: TRBV28
D: NA
J: TRBJ2-7
size: NA
length: 15

CDR3: CSVPQPGQVYNEQFF
DNA: TGCAGCGTCCCCCAACCGGGACAGGTATACAATGAGCAGTTCTTC
V: TRBV29-1
D: TRBD1
J: TRBJ2-1
size: NA
length: 15

CDR3: CSALVSELFF
DNA: TGCAGCGCCCTAGTCTCGGAGCTGTTTTTT
V: TRBV29-1
D: NA
J: TRBJ2-2
size: many
length: 10

CDR3: CASSAPGGLATGEQFF
DNA: TGTGCCAGCAGCGCACCGGGGGGACTAGCGACCGGTGAGCAGTTCTTC
V: TRBV9
D: TRBD2
J: TRBJ2-1
size: NA
length: 16

CDR3: CSVAGLDTQYF
DNA: TGCAGCGTTGCCGGGTTAGATACGCAGTATTTT
V: TRBV29-1
D: NA
J: TRBJ2-3
size: many
length: 11

CDR3: CASSFPGTSGEQYF
DNA: TGTGCCAGCAGCTTCCCGGGCACCTCGGGCGAGCAGTACTTC
V: TRBV5-5
D: NA
J: TRBJ2-7
size: few
length: 14

CDR3: CSAADKGLEQYF
DNA: TGCAGTGCCGCGGACAAGGGGCTCGAGCAGTACTTC
V: TRBV20-1
D: NA
J: TRBJ2-7
size: many
length: 12